The 25 T cell receptor beta chains reported below all come from one sample, sequenced in a study of blood T cell repertoires in COVID-19. The repertoire was sequenced with immunoSEQ multiplex PCR; TCRdb's copy has only in-frame clones and lacks some. The table includes approximately 35,000 clones, 85% detected once. What was sequenced was peripheral blood. All receptors come from a man aged 55 to 70 with active COVID-19.

The chain joins TRBV7-2 to TRBJ2-3; the match to TRBD2 covers 8 bases. CDR3 size: 17 residues. CDR1 is SGHTA, CDR2 FQGNSA, per germline. With 3 bases clipped from V and 0 bases from J, the junction kept 8 bases outside the gene matches. The CDR3 nucleotides are TGTGCCAGCAGCTTTACCAGCGGCGGGGGGAGCACAGATACGCAGTATTTT. Its translation is CASSFTSGGGSTDTQYF.

The V call is TRBV7-2, the J call TRBJ1-5; D uncertain. Per the germline V gene, CDR1 is SGHTA and CDR2 is FQGNSA. The CDR3 runs to 15 residues. The V end was cut by 3 bases, the J end by 3 bases, with 12 bases between. The DNA for the CDR3 is TGTGCCAGCAGCTTTTCCCGGGTTGCCAATCAGCCCCAGCATTTT. Its translation: CASSFSRVANQPQHF.

The chain carries TRBV6-4 and TRBJ2-1, with 10 positions matching TRBD2. Germline loops: CDR1 MRHNA, CDR2 SNTAGT. The CDR3 is 16 amino acids. Trimming took 3 bases from V and 4 from J; bases not matched to a gene: 6. For the CDR3, the DNA is TGTGCCAGCAGTGAAGCGGGACTAGCGTCGTACAATGAGCAGTTCTTC. Amino acids: CASSEAGLASYNEQFF.

The chain combines TRBV5-1 with TRBJ2-2, with TRBD1 matching over 7 bases. V was pared by 7 bases and J by 1 base, with 10 bases of the junction left unmatched. This CDR3 is built from 16 residues. Per the germline V gene, CDR1 is SGHRS and CDR2 is YFSETQ. CDR3 DNA: TGCGCCAGCGAAAGAACAGGGGCGAGGAACACCGGGGAGCTGTTTTTT. It translates to CASERTGARNTGELFF.

The gene calls are TRBV9 and TRBJ2-3; 7 nucleotides align to TRBD2. CDR3 length equals 16 residues. The V gene end was trimmed by 0 bases and the J gene end by 4 bases; junction bases not matched to a gene: 8. Germline V gene sequence: CDR1 SGDLS, CDR2 YYNGEE. The CDR3 here is CASSVAPRTSSDTQYF. The CDR3 DNA is TGTGCCAGCAGCGTAGCCCCTAGGACTAGTTCAGATACGCAGTATTTT.

This sequence joins TRBV5-8 and TRBJ2-1; maybe TRBD1 (5 bases). The CDR3 has 17 residues. The germline CDR1 and CDR2 sequences are SGHTS and YDEGEE. The ends were cut back, 0 bases at V and 0 bases at J, with 13 bases in the middle. The CDR3 region has the DNA TGTGCCAGCAGCTTGGAGGGGCTAGGCCTCTCCTACAATGAGCAGTTCTTC. Its protein is CASSLEGLGLSYNEQFF.

The CDR3 reads CASRLAGAETQYF. The CDR3, as DNA: TGTGCCAGTCGACTCGCGGGGGCAGAGACCCAGTACTTC. The gene calls are TRBV19 and TRBJ2-5; D perhaps matches TRBD2 (7 bases). CDR1 is LNHDA and CDR2 is SQIVND in the germline V gene (reference sequence). CDR3 size: 13 residues. V was pared by 8 bases and J by 4 bases, with 14 bases between.

A single count supports this clone. The chain couples TRBV23-1 to TRBJ2-3; perhaps TRBD1 as D (6 bases). TRBV23-1 carries the ORF label, with uncertain function. Trimming removed 3 bases from V and 2 bases from J, with 21 bases in between. The CDR3 contains 18 residues. CDR3 amino acids: CASSHPSVSGQSTDTQYF. Here the CDR3 DNA reads TGCGCCAGCAGTCACCCCTCCGTTTCCGGACAGTCCACAGATACGCAGTATTTT.

This sequence joins TRBV27 and TRBJ2-7, with D unclear. This CDR3 spans 11 amino acids. Per germline, CDR1 MNHEY and CDR2 SMNVEV (reference sequence). Trimming pared 0 bases from V and 6 bases from J, leaving 3 bases between. The DNA for the CDR3 is TGTGCCAGCAGTTTATCGGCCGAGCAGTACGTC. Translation gives CASSLSAEQYV.

This clone was counted only a few times. The chain couples TRBV27 to TRBJ2-1, with D uncertain. Trimming pared 3 bases from V and 6 bases from J, leaving 9 bases between. There are 13 residues in the CDR3. In germline, CDR1 is MNHEY, CDR2 SMNVEV (reference sequence). CDR3 bases: TGTGCCAGCAGTTTTGTAGATTCCAATGAGCAGTTCTTC. It is translated as CASSFVDSNEQFF.

As concerns this clone: A read error may account for a junction end that differs from germline. The rearrangement joins TRBV7-7 to TRBJ2-3; 10 nucleotides align to TRBD1. The CDR3 spans 16 residues. Germline CDR1 is SSHAT and CDR2 is FNYEAQ (reference sequence). In DNA form, the CDR3 reads TGTGCTAGCAGCTTAGCCGGGACAGGGGTGGGAGATACGCAGTATTTT. It yields the protein CASSLAGTGVGDTQYF.

The gene calls are TRBV29-1 and TRBJ2-1; D possibly corresponds to TRBD2 (7 bases). Germline CDR1 and CDR2: SQVTM and ANQGSEA. With 4 bases removed from V and 3 bases from J, the gap between germline ends came to 16 bases. There are 15 residues in the CDR3. This CDR3 reads CSVVGGRGHYNEQFF. The CDR3 DNA reads as TGCAGCGTTGTCGGGGGGCGGGGGCACTACAATGAGCAGTTCTTC.

The rearrangement uses TRBV11-2 and TRBJ1-2, with TRBD1 matching 9 bases. Per germline, CDR1 SGHAT and CDR2 FQNNGV. This CDR3 spans 15 amino acids. V shed 4 bases, J shed 8 bases, and the junction held 11 bases outside the gene matches. CDR3 bases: TGTGCCAGCAGCTCCGCCCGAGGACAGGGGAGCGGCTACACCTTC. Its protein product is CASSSARGQGSGYTF.

The chain links TRBV11-2 to TRBJ2-1, with D perhaps matching TRBD2 (5 bases). CDR3 length: 16 amino acids. Germline CDR1 reads SGHAT; CDR2 reads FQNNGV. Trimming stripped 5 bases from V and 0 bases from J, with 14 bases between. The CDR3 here is CASSLRWESSYNEQFF. The CDR3 DNA reads as TGTGCCAGCAGCCTCCGGTGGGAGAGCTCCTACAATGAGCAGTTCTTC.

The chain carries TRBV6-5 and TRBJ1-3, with D possibly matching TRBD1 (5 bases). The CDR3 covers 15 residues. Germline loops: CDR1 MNHEY, CDR2 SVGAGI. With 6 bases removed from V and 0 bases from J, the gap between germline ends came to 12 bases. The CDR3 sequence: CASSPGWSSGNTIYF. CDR3 in DNA: TGTGCCAGCAGCCCAGGGTGGTCCTCTGGAAACACCATATATTTT.

The chain joins TRBV27 to TRBJ2-7; 9 bases match TRBD2. Losses at the gene ends were 2 bases for V and 4 bases for J; bases not matched to a gene: 6. The length of the CDR3 is 15 residues. Germline V gives CDR1 MNHEY, CDR2 SMNVEV (reference sequence). In nucleotides, the CDR3 is TGTGCCAGCAGTTTAGGTTTTAGCGGGGGATACGAGCAGTACTTC. Translating it yields CASSLGFSGGYEQYF.

V and J are TRBV9 and TRBJ2-7; 11 positions match TRBD2. The CDR3 is 14 amino acids. V dropped 5 bases and J dropped 4; count of bases not matched to a gene: 5. Looked up from germline, CDR1 is SGDLS and CDR2 is YYNGEE. The CDR3 DNA follows: TGTGCCAGCAGTCATAGCGGGAGGGGGTACGAGCAGTACTTC. Its translation: CASSHSGRGYEQYF.

This chain joins TRBV16 and TRBJ2-1; 9 nucleotides agree with TRBD2. The CDR3 covers 17 residues. V trimming: 4 bases; J trimming: 7 bases; junction bases outside the gene matches: 14. Germline V lookup: CDR1 KGHSY, CDR2 FQNENV. CDR3 residues: CASSLNYVAGVENEQFF. The CDR3 DNA follows: TGTGCCAGCAGCCTTAACTACGTAGCGGGAGTAGAGAATGAGCAGTTCTTC.

The J gene is TRBJ1-4, the V gene TRBV18, with a tentative D call TRBD1 (5 bases). The CDR3 is 15 amino acids. CDR1 is KGHSH, CDR2 LQKENI, per germline. Trimming removed 6 bases from V and 8 bases from J, with 19 bases in between. The CDR3 sequence is CASSGTGGKIEKLFF. CDR3 nucleotides: TGTGCCAGCTCCGGGACTGGTGGGAAGATAGAAAAACTGTTTTTT.

This chain connects TRBV15 to TRBJ2-7, with 9 positions matching TRBD1. The ends lost 1 base at V and 7 bases at J; junction bases unmatched: 8. The CDR3 spans 15 residues. Germline CDR1 is LNHNV and CDR2 is YYDKDF (reference sequence). The CDR3 is CATSRVEQGAREQYF. CDR3 nucleotide sequence: TGTGCCACCAGCAGAGTTGAACAGGGGGCGAGGGAGCAGTACTTC.

The rearrangement joins TRBV2 to TRBJ2-7; the match to TRBD2 covers 7 bases. J was trimmed by 3 bases and V by 6 bases; bases with no gene match: 8. The CDR3 runs to 14 residues. CDR1 SNHLY and CDR2 FYNNEI come from the germline V gene. In DNA form, the CDR3 reads TGTGCCAGCAGCCGAGAGGCGGGAGTCTACGAGCAGTACTTC. Protein product: CASSREAGVYEQYF.

The chain has TRBV6-6 and TRBJ2-7, with 12 bases lining up with TRBD2. The germline V gene encodes CDR1 MNHNY and CDR2 SVGAGI (reference sequence). The CDR3 contains 18 residues. The ends lost 5 bases at V and 0 bases at J; junction bases unmatched: 11. This CDR3 reads CASSQRSSGRESSYEQYV. Here the CDR3 DNA reads TGTGCCAGCAGTCAGAGGTCTAGCGGGAGGGAAAGCTCCTACGAGCAGTACGTC.

The V and J genes are TRBV12-5 and TRBJ2-5; a weak D match, TRBD2 (7 bases). CDR1 and CDR2 from the germline V gene are LGHNT and FRNRAP. V shed 5 bases and J shed 5 bases, with 15 bases lying between them. This CDR3 has 14 residues. CDR3 sequence reads: CASGLEGGGETQYF. CDR3 DNA: TGTGCTAGTGGTCTAGAGGGGGGAGGGGAGACCCAGTACTTC.

The V call is TRBV10-3, the J call TRBJ2-7; no clear D gene. Germline V gene data show CDR1 as ENHRY and CDR2 as SYGVKD. V was clipped by 6 bases and J by 2 bases, with 8 bases between them. The CDR3 has 12 amino acids. The DNA for the CDR3 is TGTGCCATCAGGGCTAGTGCCTACGAGCAGTACTTC. As protein: CAIRASAYEQYF.

The rearrangement joins TRBV27 to TRBJ1-1, with TRBD1 identical over 8 bases. Germline V gene sequence: CDR1 MNHEY, CDR2 SMNVEV (reference sequence). The CDR3 totals 12 residues. The junction had 7 bases not matched to a gene; V was cut back by 3 bases and J by 13 bases. The DNA of the CDR3 is TGTGCCAGCAGTTTTATACAGGGGGTTGTTTTCTTT. The encoded protein is CASSFIQGVVFF.